The 28 T cell receptor beta chains reported below all come from one sample, sequenced in a study of OX40 agonist ivuxolimab in advanced cancers. TCRdb's table, derived via immunoSEQ multiplex PCR, lists solely in-frame clones and lacks some. The sample includes tens of thousands of clones, approximately 86% of them seen just once. The specimen was CD4+ or CD8+ T cells sorted from blood, collected in a trial of the OX40 agonist ivuxolimab. These receptors all come from an adult with an advanced solid tumor such as melanoma, head and neck, liver or kidney cancer.

The rearrangement uses TRBV19 and TRBJ2-2; possibly TRBD1 or TRBD2 for D (5 bases each). From germline, CDR1 is LNHDA and CDR2 SQIVND (reference sequence). This CDR3 has 15 amino acids. V lost 3 bases to trimming and J lost 6 bases, with 14 bases between them. Here the CDR3 DNA reads TGTGCCAGTAGTATGGGGCAAGACGGGGCCGGGGAGCTGTTTTTT. Protein: CASSMGQDGAGELFF.

V gene TRBV30 combines with J gene TRBJ2-5; 13 bases map to TRBD2. The CDR3 runs to 14 residues. Looked up from germline, CDR1 is GTSNPN and CDR2 is SVGIG (reference sequence). V was pared by 2 bases and J by 9 bases, with 6 bases of the junction left unmatched. CDR3 sequence (DNA): TGTGCCTGGAGTCCGACTAGCGGGAGGACGTCCCAGTACTTC. Residues: CAWSPTSGRTSQYF.

CDR3 protein: CAISESNDVNEQFF. The CDR3 DNA reads as TGTGCCATCAGTGAGTCAAATGATGTCAATGAGCAGTTCTTC. This chain joins TRBV10-3 and TRBJ2-1; D is unresolved. This CDR3 spans 14 amino acids. Trimming took 0 bases from V and 6 from J, leaving 9 bases between them. Germline CDR1 and CDR2: ENHRY and SYGVKD.

This chain joins TRBV28 and TRBJ1-1; TRBD1 might be the D (5 bases). Germline V gene sequence: CDR1 MDHEN, CDR2 SYDVKM. Trimming cost V 7 bases and J 7 bases, with 13 bases left between them. The length of the CDR3 is 12 residues. In nucleotides, the CDR3 is TGTGCCAGCACCACGGGGGTCGGTGAAGCTTTCTTT. Protein sequence: CASTTGVGEAFF. Supplemented by reference TRBV28 and TRBJ1-1, the full variable domain reads DVKVTQSSRYLVKRTGEKVFLECVQDMDHENMFWYRQDPGLGLRLIYFSYDVKMKEKGDIPEGYSVSREKKERFSLILESASTNQTSMYLCASTTGVGEAFFGQGTRLTVV.

V usage is TRBV5-4 and J usage is TRBJ2-7, with no clear D. The length of the CDR3 is 13 residues. Trimming cost V 1 base and J 6 bases, with 11 bases left between them. Germline-derived CDR1 and CDR2 are SGHNT and YYREEE (reference sequence). CDR3 loop: CASSLHVRREQYF. The CDR3 nucleotides are TGTGCCAGCAGCTTGCACGTTCGGCGCGAGCAGTACTTC.

In its sample, this clone was seen a few times. This sequence joins TRBV5-6 and TRBJ1-5; 10 positions match TRBD1. Looked up from germline, CDR1 is SGHDT and CDR2 is YYEEEE. This CDR3 spans 16 amino acids. After removal of 0 bases from V and 5 bases from J, the junction contained 5 bases not matched to a gene. This CDR3 is CASSLAGTGDDQPQHF. CDR3 bases: TGTGCCAGCAGCTTGGCGGGGACAGGGGATGATCAGCCCCAGCATTTT. The entire variable domain, with the rest obtained from reference TRBV5-6 and TRBJ1-5, is as follows: DAGVTQSPTHLIKTRGQQVTLRCSPKSGHDTVSWYQQALGQGPQFIFQYYEEEERQRGNFPDRFSGHQFPNYSSELNVNALLLGDSALYLCASSLAGTGDDQPQHFGDGTRLSIL.

The genes are TRBV6-1 and TRBJ1-6; 10 positions match TRBD1. The V and J ends lost 1 base and 0 bases, in that order; junction bases with no gene match: 6. Germline V CDR1 and CDR2: MNHNS, SASEGT. The CDR3 is 19 residues long. This CDR3 is CASSEEGQGRYSYNSPLHF. As DNA, the CDR3 is TGTGCCAGCAGTGAAGAGGGACAGGGGCGATACTCCTATAATTCACCCCTCCACTTT.

The rearrangement links TRBV19 to TRBJ2-7, with 7 positions matching TRBD1. Per germline, CDR1 LNHDA and CDR2 SQIVND (reference sequence). V was clipped by 5 bases and J by 0 bases; unmatched bases: 7. The CDR3 totals 15 residues. CDR3 coding DNA: TGTGCCAGTAGTGGGTCGACAGGGACCTCCTACGAGCAGTACTTC. It codes for CASSGSTGTSYEQYF.

This rearrangement joins TRBV4-3 to TRBJ2-7; 11 bases are shared with TRBD1. V shed 0 bases and J 6 bases; nucleotides not matched to a gene: 4. The CDR3 loop spans 15 amino acids. Germline V gene lookup returns CDR1 LGHNA and CDR2 YSLEER. Written as DNA, the CDR3 is TGCGCCAGCAGCCAAGATGGGACAGGGGGTTCCGAGCAGTACTTC. Translation gives CASSQDGTGGSEQYF.

J is TRBJ2-7 and V is TRBV6-6; D is perhaps TRBD1 (5 bases). The CDR3 runs to 12 residues. V gave up 2 bases and J gave up 5 bases, with 7 bases separating them. Germline V gives CDR1 MNHNY, CDR2 SVGAGI (reference sequence). CDR3 sequence: CASSYIGDEQYF. CDR3 DNA sequence: TGTGCCAGCAGTTACATAGGGGACGAGCAGTACTTC.

The V gene is TRBV29-1, the J gene TRBJ1-1; D unresolved. The CDR3 is 11 residues long. With 7 bases removed from V and 0 bases from J, the gap between germline ends came to 6 bases. Germline V CDR1 and CDR2: SQVTM, ANQGSEA. Here the CDR3 reads CSAAVNTEAFF. CDR3 DNA: TGCAGCGCTGCAGTGAACACTGAAGCTTTCTTT.

The V call is TRBV10-2, the J call TRBJ1-6; 8 positions agree with TRBD1. Germline CDR1 is WSHSY and CDR2 is SAAADI. V gave up 6 bases and J gave up 9 bases; unmatched junction bases: 4. The CDR3 has 13 amino acids. The CDR3: CASRGQARSPLHF. CDR3 nucleotides: TGCGCCAGCAGGGGACAGGCACGTTCACCCCTCCACTTT.

The chain uses TRBV7-9 and TRBJ1-4, with D possibly matching TRBD1 (5 bases). CDR1 is SEHNR and CDR2 is FQNEAQ in the germline V gene (reference sequence). V lost 5 bases and J 5 bases, leaving 15 bases between the germline ends. The CDR3 contains 15 residues. The DNA of the CDR3 is TGTGCCAGCAGCCAGGGTGGCAGGGCGAATGAAAAACTGTTTTTT. It translates to CASSQGGRANEKLFF. The full variable domain, with the rest looked up from reference TRBV7-9 and TRBJ1-4, is DTGVSQNPRHKITKRGQNVTFRCDPISEHNRLYWYRQTLGQGPEFLTYFQNEAQLEKSRLLSDRFSAERPKGSFSTLEIQRTEQGDSAMYLCASSQGGRANEKLFFGSGTQLSVL.

The gene calls are TRBV10-3 and TRBJ2-2; 9 nucleotides agree with TRBD1. The length of the CDR3 is 13 residues. The germline CDR1 and CDR2 sequences are ENHRY and SYGVKD. V gave up 9 bases and J gave up 5 bases; unmatched junction bases: 4. As DNA, the CDR3 is TGTGCCATAGGACAGGGGTGGACCGGGGAGCTGTTTTTT. This gives the protein CAIGQGWTGELFF.

The chain joins TRBV5-5 to TRBJ2-3; D not resolved. Looked up from germline, CDR1 is SGHKS and CDR2 is YYEKEE (reference sequence). The CDR3 covers 14 residues. Trimming removed 7 bases from V and 2 bases from J, with 14 bases in between. CDR3 protein: CASSSGPDTDTQYF. The DNA of the CDR3 is TGTGCCAGCTCCTCTGGTCCCGACACAGATACGCAGTATTTT.

J is TRBJ2-1 and V is TRBV27; 12 nucleotides match TRBD1. Germline V gives CDR1 MNHEY, CDR2 SMNVEV (reference sequence). The CDR3 loop spans 17 amino acids. V shed 3 bases, J shed 6 bases, and the junction held 9 bases outside the gene matches. CDR3 in DNA: TGTGCCAGCAGTTTCGACTATGGGACAGGGGGCTTCAATGAGCAGTTCTTC. Its translation: CASSFDYGTGGFNEQFF.

The J gene is TRBJ1-5, the V gene TRBV11-2; no firm D call. The V end lost 0 bases, the J end lost 0 bases, and 3 bases lay between the germline ends. Germline CDR1 reads SGHAT; CDR2 reads FQNNGV. This CDR3 contains 14 residues. CDR3 sequence (DNA): TGTGCCAGCAGCTTAGACAGTAGCAATCAGCCCCAGCATTTT. This encodes CASSLDSSNQPQHF.

The J gene is TRBJ2-1, the V gene TRBV5-1; D remains ambiguous. This CDR3 is 14 amino acids long. Between the trimmed V and J ends, which lost 7 bases and 0 bases, there was a span of 11 bases. Germline V gene sequence: CDR1 SGHRS, CDR2 YFSETQ. Here the CDR3 DNA reads TGCGCCAGCGGTCCCTTTAGCTCCTACAATGAGCAGTTCTTC. Its translation: CASGPFSSYNEQFF.

The chain recombines TRBV7-9 with TRBJ2-3; D assignment may be TRBD1 or TRBD2 (5 bases each). With 7 bases removed from V and 4 bases from J, the gap between germline ends came to 15 bases. The CDR3 is 14 residues long. Germline loops: CDR1 SEHNR, CDR2 FQNEAQ (reference sequence). CDR3 coding DNA: TGTGCCAGCAACTTGGGGGTGAGGGCAGATACGCAGTATTTT. Its protein product is CASNLGVRADTQYF.

The chain uses TRBV27 and TRBJ1-1, with 8 bases aligning to TRBD1. The CDR3 has 14 residues. The V gene end was trimmed by 5 bases and the J gene end by 2 bases; junction bases not matched to a gene: 4. CDR1 is MNHEY and CDR2 is SMNVEV in the germline V gene (reference sequence). In DNA, the CDR3 is TGTGCCAGCAGTCTACAGGGGGGAAACACTGAAGCTTTCTTT. Its protein is CASSLQGGNTEAFF.

This clone has just one count. CDR3 bases: TGTGCCAGCAGCCTGGGACAGGGGCTCTATGGCTACACCTTC. Translation gives CASSLGQGLYGYTF. The V call is TRBV7-2, the J call TRBJ1-2, with TRBD1 identical over 10 bases. CDR1 and CDR2 (germline): SGHTA, FQGNSA. Trimming at V came to 5 bases and at J to 4 bases, leaving 4 bases not matched to a gene. The CDR3 is 14 residues long.

V gene TRBV9 combines with J gene TRBJ2-1; 11 bases match TRBD2. Germline CDR1 and CDR2: SGDLS and YYNGEE. The CDR3 is 15 residues long. The V gene end was trimmed by 5 bases and the J gene end by 8 bases; junction bases not matched to a gene: 9. CDR3 amino acids: CASSQTSGNADEQFF. CDR3 sequence (DNA): TGTGCCAGCAGTCAGACTAGCGGGAACGCCGATGAGCAGTTCTTC.

CDR3 sequence reads: CASSGTSGSFETQYF. CDR3 bases: TGTGCCAGCAGTGGGACTAGCGGGAGTTTTGAGACCCAGTACTTC. The rearrangement links TRBV6-5 to TRBJ2-5; TRBD2 matches at 14 bases. The CDR3 contains 15 residues. The junction had 4 bases not matched to a gene; V was cut back by 5 bases and J by 5 bases. Germline values: CDR1 MNHEY, CDR2 SVGAGI.

This clone is a singleton in its sample. The chain joins TRBV10-3 to TRBJ2-2; 14 positions agree with TRBD2. V shed 6 bases, J shed 8 bases, and the junction held 8 bases outside the gene matches. CDR3 size: 16 residues. Germline assignment: CDR1 ENHRY and CDR2 SYGVKD. The CDR3 sequence: CAISSGTSGSRGELFF. Here the CDR3 DNA reads TGTGCCATCAGCTCCGGGACTAGCGGGAGTAGGGGGGAGCTGTTTTTT.

The chain is built from TRBV5-1 and TRBJ1-1; 7 bases agree with TRBD1. The V and J ends lost 4 bases and 0 bases, in that order; junction bases with no gene match: 9. This CDR3 comprises 16 residues. CDR1 and CDR2 from the germline V gene are SGHRS and YFSETQ. Here the CDR3 reads CASSMGQLTMNTEAFF. The CDR3 bases are TGCGCCAGCAGCATGGGACAGCTTACAATGAACACTGAAGCTTTCTTT.

The chain is built from TRBV4-1 and TRBJ2-5; 8 bases align to TRBD1. The length of the CDR3 is 13 residues. Per the germline V gene, CDR1 is MGHRA and CDR2 is YSYEKL. Trimming took 4 bases from V and 3 from J; bases not matched to a gene: 1. CDR3 region: CASSLQGEETQYF. DNA of the CDR3: TGCGCCAGCAGCCTACAGGGGGAAGAGACCCAGTACTTC.

CDR3 coding DNA: TGTGTTACCCTCGGGGGCTCTAACTATGGCTACACCTTC. This gives the protein CVTLGGSNYGYTF. V gene TRBV28 combines with J gene TRBJ1-2; perhaps TRBD1 as D (6 bases). The CDR3 is 13 residues long. CDR1 and CDR2 (germline): MDHEN, SYDVKM.

The rearrangement joins TRBV9 to TRBJ2-3; the D is unclear. This CDR3 has 15 residues. The germline gives CDR1 SGDLS, CDR2 YYNGEE. Trimming shortened V by 0 bases and J by 3 bases, and 11 bases separated the two germline ends. CDR3 nucleotides: TGTGCCAGCAGCGTAGCTCCTATGGGGACAGATACGCAGTATTTT. Amino acid sequence: CASSVAPMGTDTQYF.